This entry lists 2 T cell receptor beta chains sequenced from one sample in a study of beta chain features in type 1 diabetes listed by TCRdb under 2018. The method was the immunoSEQ multiplex PCR assay. The High Capacity cDNA Reverse Transcription Kit was used to reverse transcribe all of the isolated RNA, meaning that expressed TCRB transcripts were what got sequenced. Drawn from immuneACCESS, this table holds only the in-frame rearrangements with V and J called that TCRdb kept. Clones are partly lost; checked studies trace under half to an unresolved V gene and leave the rest unexplained. Recorded for this sample are about 350,000 clones; about 19% of them occurred a single time. The ten largest account for approximately 0.043% of the sample. Source material: naive CD4+ T cells from blood. Taken with the paper, the label for cell subset or site translates to: true naive CD4+ T cells. The receptors originated from a woman aged 18-30 years in good health.

This clone was recorded a few times. The chain uses TRBV7-2 and TRBJ2-7; TRBD1 matches at 9 bases. This CDR3 contains 14 residues. From germline, CDR1 is SGHTA and CDR2 FQGNSA. V dropped 5 bases and J dropped 5; count of bases not matched to a gene: 7. The CDR3 sequence is CASSLRDRDHEQYF. CDR3 nucleotide sequence: TGTGCCAGCAGCCTCCGGGACAGGGACCACGAGCAGTACTTC.

The chain employs TRBV12-5 and TRBJ2-1; D possibly corresponds to TRBD1 (7 bases). V was clipped by 0 bases and J by 7 bases, with 10 bases between them. This CDR3 region has 14 residues. CDR1 is LGHNT and CDR2 is FRNRAP in the germline V gene. The CDR3 loop reads CASGLVSGGNEQFF. The CDR3 DNA reads as TGTGCTAGTGGTTTGGTATCAGGGGGGAATGAGCAGTTCTTC.